Listed here are 27 T cell receptor beta chains from one sample, sequenced in a study of T cell changes during pregnancy in multiple sclerosis. Assay used: immunoSEQ multiplex PCR; TCRdb lists only in-frame clones, some missing. This table has 40,000 to 45,000 clones, about 90% appearing once. The source was CD4+ T cells from peripheral blood mononuclear cells, collected in the third trimester of pregnancy. The receptor source for this set is a female donor with multiple sclerosis, enrolled in a pregnancy study.

This chain links TRBV9 with TRBJ2-1; 10 nucleotides align to TRBD2. The J segment lost 7 bases and the V segment lost 0 bases, leaving 1 base of the junction unmatched. The CDR3 is 14 residues long. The germline V gene encodes CDR1 SGDLS and CDR2 YYNGEE. The CDR3 nucleotides read TGTGCCAGCAGCGTAGAACTAGCGGGAAATGAGCAGTTCTTC. Its translation: CASSVELAGNEQFF. Drawing the rest from reference TRBV9 and TRBJ2-1, the complete variable domain is DSGVTQTPKHLITATGQRVTLRCSPRSGDLSVYWYQQSLDQGLQFLIQYYNGEERAKGNILERFSAQQFPDLHSELNLSSLELGDSALYFCASSVELAGNEQFFGPGTRLTVL.

The V gene is TRBV7-9, the J gene TRBJ1-4; D is perhaps TRBD1 (5 bases). Germline V gene data show CDR1 as SEHNR and CDR2 as FQNEAQ (reference sequence). The CDR3 spans 13 residues. Trimming removed 11 bases at V and 1 base at J, with 11 bases between. This CDR3 is CAWGGVTNEKLFF. The DNA for the CDR3 is TGTGCCTGGGGCGGGGTAACTAATGAAAAACTGTTTTTT.

The V gene is TRBV5-1, the J gene TRBJ2-7; TRBD2 agrees at 8 bases. V lost 2 bases to trimming and J lost 6 bases; unmatched junction nucleotides: 10. CDR1 and CDR2 from the germline V gene are SGHRS and YFSETQ. The CDR3 extends over 15 amino acids. This CDR3 reads CASSLVPGLESEQYF. The CDR3 region has the DNA TGCGCCAGCAGCTTAGTACCGGGACTAGAATCCGAGCAGTACTTC.

The J gene is TRBJ2-7, the V gene TRBV4-1; D possibly corresponds to TRBD2 (5 bases). CDR3 length equals 15 residues. The germline V gene encodes CDR1 MGHRA and CDR2 YSYEKL. The germline V and J ends were trimmed by 4 bases and 6 bases, with 19 bases remaining between them. The CDR3 protein is CASSRDLAVKGEQYF. In DNA form, the CDR3 reads TGCGCCAGCAGCCGGGATCTAGCAGTAAAAGGCGAGCAGTACTTC.

For this clone: Within the sample, other DNA sequences also encode this same CDR3. The gene calls are TRBV7-2 and TRBJ2-1, with a tentative D call TRBD2 (6 bases). CDR1 and CDR2 (germline): SGHTA, FQGNSA. Trimming left V 5 bases short and J 7 bases short, with 9 bases between. There are 12 residues in the CDR3. This CDR3 is CASSLTRNEQFF. CDR3 coding DNA: TGTGCCAGCAGCCTGACTAGGAATGAGCAGTTCTTC.

The CDR3 reads CASSLNPAGDTGELFF. In nucleotides, the CDR3 is TGTGCCAGCAGCTTAAATCCAGCGGGAGACACCGGGGAGCTGTTTTTT. J is TRBJ2-2 and V is TRBV7-3; 8 bases are a match to TRBD2. After removal of 1 base from V and 3 bases from J, the junction contained 4 bases not matched to a gene. CDR1 and CDR2 from the germline V gene are SGHTA and FQGTGA. CDR3 size: 16 residues.

V is TRBV11-2 and J is TRBJ1-3, with D perhaps matching TRBD1 (6 bases). The ends were cut back, 2 bases at V and 4 bases at J, with 12 bases in the middle. Looked up from germline, CDR1 is SGHAT and CDR2 is FQNNGV. This CDR3 spans 15 amino acids. The CDR3 protein is CASSLMGARGNTIYF. The CDR3 DNA follows: TGTGCCAGCAGCTTAATGGGGGCGCGGGGAAACACCATATATTTT.

The chain combines TRBV5-1 with TRBJ1-3, with 9 bases fitting TRBD1. Germline V lookup: CDR1 SGHRS, CDR2 YFSETQ. V lost 3 bases, J lost 2 bases, and 9 bases stayed unmatched. This CDR3 comprises 17 residues. The chain's CDR3 is CASSWGTGSIAGNTIYF. The CDR3 DNA reads TGCGCCAGCAGCTGGGGGACAGGGTCTATCGCTGGAAACACCATATATTTT.

As to this clone: Compared with germline, one end of the junction differs, possibly owing to a read error. The J gene is TRBJ2-7, the V gene TRBV19; D is possibly TRBD2 (5 bases). The CDR3 length is 14 residues. Germline loops: CDR1 LNHDA, CDR2 SQIVND (reference sequence). The CDR3 bases are TGTGCCAGTAGTGTAGACGGGGATCCCTACGAGCAGTACTTC. Its translation is CASSVDGDPYEQYF.

The rearrangement joins TRBV6-5 to TRBJ2-1; D not resolved. Germline CDR1 is MNHEY and CDR2 is SVGAGI. The CDR3 totals 11 residues. Trimming stripped 1 base from V and 10 bases from J, with 5 bases between. CDR3 region: CASSYFSEQFF. The CDR3 nucleotides are TGTGCCAGCAGTTACTTTTCGGAGCAGTTCTTC.

The rearrangement joins TRBV4-3 to TRBJ2-2; D is perhaps TRBD2 (5 bases). V was cut by 2 bases and J by 4 bases, with 11 bases left in between. Germline V gives CDR1 LGHNA, CDR2 YSLEER. The CDR3 is made up of 15 amino acids. The CDR3 here is CASSQYEGSTGELFF. Written as DNA, the CDR3 is TGCGCCAGCAGCCAATATGAGGGAAGCACCGGGGAGCTGTTTTTT.

A single count supports this clone. J is TRBJ1-1 and V is TRBV19; TRBD1 matches 8 bases. J lost 3 bases, V lost 5 bases, and 5 bases had no gene match. Germline assignment: CDR1 LNHDA and CDR2 SQIVND (reference sequence). This CDR3 is 14 amino acids long. As DNA, the CDR3 is TGTGCCAGTAGTGTTACAGGGGGGGACACTGAAGCTTTCTTT. Translated: CASSVTGGDTEAFF.

The J gene is TRBJ2-7, the V gene TRBV28; maybe TRBD1 (5 bases). The V gene's germline CDR1 is MDHEN and CDR2 SYDVKM. V was trimmed by 3 bases and J by 6 bases, leaving 15 bases between them. The CDR3 consists of 14 residues. CDR3 in amino acids: CASSLMLGAFEQYF. CDR3 DNA sequence: TGTGCCAGCAGTTTGATGTTAGGGGCGTTCGAGCAGTACTTC.

This chain's CDR3 is CASSVSRTDTQYF. In DNA, the CDR3 is TGTGCCAGCAGCGTAAGCCGCACAGATACGCAGTATTTT. V usage is TRBV9 and J usage is TRBJ2-3, with D uncertain. The CDR3 runs 13 residues. Germline V gives CDR1 SGDLS, CDR2 YYNGEE. Trimming shortened V by 1 base and J by 1 base, and 4 bases separated the two germline ends. The full variable domain, in which reference TRBV9 and TRBJ2-3 provide the parts outside the CDR3, is DSGVTQTPKHLITATGQRVTLRCSPRSGDLSVYWYQQSLDQGLQFLIQYYNGEERAKGNILERFSAQQFPDLHSELNLSSLELGDSALYFCASSVSRTDTQYFGPGTRLTVL.

In DNA, the CDR3 is TGCGCCAGCAGCGCGGGACTTCCCCTCAGCGAGCAGTTCTTC. It encodes CASSAGLPLSEQFF. This chain connects TRBV5-1 to TRBJ2-1, with D possibly TRBD2 on 6 matching bases. From germline, CDR1 is SGHRS and CDR2 YFSETQ. The CDR3 has 14 residues. V was clipped by 4 bases and J by 10 bases, with 18 bases between them.

The V gene is TRBV10-3, the J gene TRBJ2-3, with D possibly TRBD1 on 6 matching bases. The CDR3 contains 15 residues. Germline V CDR1 and CDR2: ENHRY, SYGVKD. V shed 8 bases and J shed 3 bases, with 18 bases lying between them. This chain's CDR3 is CAISEDSTLTDTQYF. In nucleotides, the CDR3 is TGTGCCATCTCTGAGGACAGTACATTGACAGATACGCAGTATTTT.

The chain is built from TRBV5-1 and TRBJ2-5; 8 bases match TRBD1. The DNA matches TRBJ2-7 better at its end, which makes the J call doubtful. Germline lookup yields CDR1 SGHRS and CDR2 YFSETQ. The CDR3 covers 14 residues. The CDR3 loop reads CASRQDRASYEQYF. CDR3 in DNA: TGCGCCAGCAGGCAGGACAGGGCCTCCTACGAGCAGTACTTC.

This chain joins TRBV25-1 and TRBJ1-3; TRBD1 is a possible D gene (6 bases). Per the germline V gene, CDR1 is MGHDK and CDR2 is SYGVNS. V was clipped by 1 base and J by 2 bases, with 12 bases between them. This CDR3 spans 16 amino acids. Here the CDR3 reads CASSESVGTTGNTIYF. The CDR3 bases are TGTGCCAGCAGTGAATCAGTAGGGACAACTGGAAACACCATATATTTT.

The rearrangement links TRBV7-8 to TRBJ2-7; the match to TRBD1 covers 9 bases. V was pared by 4 bases and J by 1 base, with 5 bases of the junction left unmatched. Germline values: CDR1 SGHVS, CDR2 FQNEAQ. This CDR3 is 15 amino acids long. CDR3 region: CASSSPGQGSYEQYF. For the CDR3, the DNA is TGTGCCAGCAGCTCGCCGGGACAGGGTTCCTACGAGCAGTACTTC.

The genes are TRBV7-2 and TRBJ1-3; D remains unclear. The length of the CDR3 is 14 residues. V was cut by 6 bases and J by 0 bases, with 9 bases left in between. CDR1 is SGHTA, CDR2 FQGNSA, per germline. The CDR3 loop reads CASRVGLSGNTIYF. The CDR3, as DNA: TGTGCCAGCAGGGTTGGACTCTCTGGAAACACCATATATTTT.

V is TRBV5-3 and J is TRBJ1-1, with D maybe TRBD1 (5 bases). TRBV5-3 is an ORF; its function is uncertain. This CDR3 region has 17 residues. Trimming took 1 base from V and 1 from J, leaving 17 bases between them. The chain's CDR3 is CARSLSGIVTGNTEAFF. The CDR3 nucleotides read TGTGCCAGAAGCTTGTCAGGGATCGTGACCGGGAACACTGAAGCTTTCTTT.

This clone was observed once. The V call is TRBV6-1, the J call TRBJ1-1; 7 nucleotides align to TRBD1. Germline-derived CDR1 and CDR2 are MNHNS and SASEGT. CDR3 size: 14 residues. V was pared by 4 bases and J by 1 base, with 3 bases of the junction left unmatched. The CDR3 sequence: CASSVGQPNTEAFF. Written as DNA, the CDR3 is TGTGCCAGCAGTGTGGGACAGCCGAACACTGAAGCTTTCTTT.

J is TRBJ2-1 and V is TRBV29-1; no clear D. Germline loops: CDR1 SQVTM, CDR2 ANQGSEA. The V end lost 6 bases, the J end lost 6 bases, and 9 bases lay between the germline ends. CDR3 length: 11 amino acids. CDR3 protein: CSVARPNEQFF. The CDR3 coding sequence is TGCAGCGTAGCTAGGCCCAATGAGCAGTTCTTC.

This clone was seen once. V usage is TRBV4-2 and J usage is TRBJ2-4; 8 nucleotides align to TRBD2. The CDR3 runs to 17 residues. Germline assignment: CDR1 LGHNA and CDR2 YNFKEQ. V shed 4 bases and J 5 bases; nucleotides not matched to a gene: 13. CDR3 DNA: TGTGCCAGCAGCCTGCTTGGAAGCGGGAGTTGGGAAAACATTCAGTACTTC. Translation: CASSLLGSGSWENIQYF.

Concerning this clone: Relative to the germline gene, one junction end is altered; a read error may explain this. The genes are TRBV5-6 and TRBJ2-6; the D is unclear. The CDR3 runs to 15 residues. Germline assignment: CDR1 SGHDT and CDR2 YYEEEE. Written as DNA, the CDR3 is TGTGCCAGCAGCTTGCAAGACTCTCGGGCCAACGTCCTGACTTTC. Its protein product is CASSLQDSRANVLTF.

This chain uses TRBV7-2 with TRBJ2-3; TRBD1 might be the D (5 bases). The CDR3 is made up of 14 amino acids. The V end was cut by 5 bases, the J end by 8 bases, with 17 bases between. Germline V gene lookup returns CDR1 SGHTA and CDR2 FQGNSA. The CDR3 DNA sequence: TGTGCCAGCAGCCCCGCGCAAGGGGTGGGTACGCAGTATTTT. This encodes CASSPAQGVGTQYF.

This chain connects TRBV7-9 to TRBJ2-6; 7 bases agree with TRBD1. Germline trimming cut 3 bases from V and 1 base from J; bases unmatched to any gene: 6. Per the germline V gene, CDR1 is SEHNR and CDR2 is FQNEAQ (reference sequence). This CDR3 is built from 17 residues. For the CDR3, the DNA is TGTGCCAGCAGCTTGCCAGGGGGAATTTCTGGGGCCAACGTCCTGACTTTC. It yields the protein CASSLPGGISGANVLTF.